Below are 7 T cell receptor beta chains sequenced from a single sample in a study of T cell repertoires in cytomegalovirus infection. A single record per CDR3 protein comes from TCRdb applying MiXCR to the reads. The sample holds hundreds of thousands of distinct CDR3 sequences, roughly a third seen once. Antigens of these TCRs are unknown. Sequences were derived from cultured PBMCs, sampled from culture after CMV antigen stimulation. These receptors were obtained from a human donor in good health (CMV status not recorded). Some clones in this sample may be carry-over from other donors' samples.

The gene calls are TRBV7-2 and TRBJ2-1; TRBD1 or TRBD2 may be the D gene (6 bases each). Germline CDR1 reads SGHTA; CDR2 reads FQGNSA. The CDR3 runs to 16 residues. V lost 5 bases and J 1 base, leaving 15 bases between the germline ends. The CDR3, as DNA: TGTGCCAGCAGCCAAGGAGGGGGAAGTTCCTACAATGAGCAGTTCTTC. It yields the protein CASSQGGGSSYNEQFF.

The chain links TRBV5-1 to TRBJ2-3, with a tentative D call TRBD1 (5 bases). The V end lost 2 bases, the J end lost 1 base, and 11 bases lay between the germline ends. The germline CDR1 and CDR2 sequences are SGHRS and YFSETQ. The CDR3 runs to 15 residues. The CDR3 is CASSLGAFGTDTQYF. The CDR3 DNA sequence: TGCGCCAGCAGCTTAGGGGCTTTTGGCACAGATACGCAGTATTTT.

This clonotype was observed a few times. The V call is TRBV25-1, the J call TRBJ1-4; maybe TRBD1 (6 bases). The ends were cut back, 3 bases at V and 6 bases at J, with 14 bases in the middle. Germline V CDR1 and CDR2: MGHDK, SYGVNS. There are 15 residues in the CDR3. CDR3 region: CASSDRIGGHEKLFF. CDR3 nucleotides: TGTGCCAGCAGTGACCGAATTGGGGGCCATGAAAAACTGTTTTTT. Filled out from reference TRBV25-1 and TRBJ1-4, the complete variable domain reads EADIYQTPRYLVIGTGKKITLECSQTMGHDKMYWYQQDPGMELHLIHYSYGVNSTEKGDLSSESTVSRIRTEHFPLTLESARPSHTSQYLCASSDRIGGHEKLFFGSGTQLSVL.

This clonotype occurred a few times. The chain combines TRBV19 with TRBJ1-2; 9 bases map to TRBD1. Germline loops: CDR1 LNHDA, CDR2 SQIVND (reference sequence). V shed 6 bases and J 8 bases; nucleotides not matched to a gene: 7. This CDR3 region has 13 residues. CDR3 DNA: TGTGCCAGTAGAAGCCGGGACAGGGTCGGCTACACCTTC. This codes for CASRSRDRVGYTF.

The chain is built from TRBV6-2 or TRBV6-3 and TRBJ2-3; 12 bases are shared with TRBD2. Trimming cost V 6 bases and J 3 bases; bases outside gene matches: 10. This CDR3 is built from 17 residues. Germline V gives CDR1 MNHEY, CDR2 SVGEGT. The CDR3 DNA sequence: TGTGCCAGCAGCTCCGGACTAGCGGGACCCCTAACAGATACGCAGTATTTT. This translates into CASSSGLAGPLTDTQYF.

This clonotype has ten or more counts. V is TRBV7-8 and J is TRBJ1-2; perhaps TRBD1 as D (5 bases). Trimming cost V 1 base and J 3 bases, with 12 bases left between them. This CDR3 contains 15 residues. Per the germline V gene, CDR1 is SGHVS and CDR2 is FQNEAQ. In nucleotides, the CDR3 is TGTGCCAGCAGCTTAGATTTGGCGGGGGACTATGGCTACACCTTC. Residues: CASSLDLAGDYGYTF.

The chain uses TRBV12-3 or TRBV12-4 and TRBJ2-7; a possible D gene is TRBD1 (6 bases). V was clipped by 6 bases and J by 7 bases, with 13 bases between them. This CDR3 has 12 amino acids. The CDR3 region is CASSTGFREQYF. CDR3 DNA: TGTGCCAGCAGCACAGGGTTTCGGGAGCAGTACTTC.